A selection of T cell receptor beta chains follows, all from one sample in a study of cytomegalovirus exposure and HLA in healthy donors. The method was immunoSEQ multiplex PCR; TCRdb's version includes in-frame clones alone and lacks a portion of them. The profile shows roughly 130,000 clones, around 80% of them singletons. Sample: PBMCs. The receptors here all came from a man younger than 45 in good health and CMV-seronegative. Each CDR3 is given with its conserved first and last residue. The D gene is left open where the match is weak. Clone size is shown for a subset of rows, as once, few, many or a class of expanded clone.

TRBV5-6	TRBJ2-3	-	TRBD1	TGTGCCAGCAGCCTCCGGACAGGGATGGTTGATACGCAGTATTTT	CASSLRTGMVDTQYF
TRBV6-5	TRBJ1-6	-	TRBD1	TGTGCCAGCAGTTCTCCTCCGGGACAGGGGTATTCACCCCTCCACTTT	CASSSPPGQGYSPLHF
TRBV29-1	TRBJ2-5	-	TRBD2	TGCAGCGTGACTAGCGGCTGGGAGCAGTACTTC	CSVTSGWEQYF
TRBV5-1	TRBJ2-1	-	TRBD1	TGCGCCAGCAGCCGGGACAGGGGTCGGCATGAGCAGTTCTTC	CASSRDRGRHEQFF
TRBV7-2	TRBJ1-2	-	-	TGTGCCAGCAGCCAGGGCCATCTCTATGGCTACACCTTC	CASSQGHLYGYTF
TRBV10-3	TRBJ2-7	-	TRBD2	TGTGCCATCAGGACTAGCGGGGGGGCCTACGAGCAGTACTTC	CAIRTSGGAYEQYF
TRBV15	TRBJ2-1	-	TRBD1	TGTGCCACCAGCAGAGCCCGGGACAGTCTAACCCACAATGAGCAGTTCTTC	CATSRARDSLTHNEQFF
TRBV28	TRBJ2-7	-	-	TGTGCCAGCAGTTCTCTCTCCTACGAGCAGTACTTC	CASSSLSYEQYF
TRBV7-6	TRBJ2-2	-	-	TGTGCCAGCAGCTTATTAGGGGTTGGGATCCGACCGAGGGAGCTGTTTTTT	CASSLLGVGIRPRELFF
TRBV9	TRBJ1-4	-	TRBD1	TGTGCCAGCAGCCTTCACTCGGACAGGGGAGATGAAAAACTGTTTTTT	CASSLHSDRGDEKLFF
TRBV5-6	TRBJ2-1	-	-	TGTGCCAGCAGCTTGGATCCCAGGGAAGATGAGCAGTTCTTC	CASSLDPREDEQFF
TRBV7-9	TRBJ1-4	-	-	TGTGCCAGCAGCATGCCGGGGGAGGCTAATGAAAAACTGTTTTTT	CASSMPGEANEKLFF
TRBV6-1	TRBJ1-2	-	-	TGTGCCAGCAGTCCCAGACACGAAGACTATGGCTACACCTTC	CASSPRHEDYGYTF
TRBV7-2	TRBJ1-4	-	-	TGTGCCAGCAGCCGACTTTTAACTAATGAAAAACTGTTTTTT	CASSRLLTNEKLFF
TRBV7-9	TRBJ1-1	-	-	TGTGCCAGCAGTTTATCAGCCCTGGGGAGAGGCACTGAAGCTTTCTTT	CASSLSALGRGTEAFF
TRBV28	TRBJ2-1	few	-	TGTGCCAGCAGTTCCCCCCCCTTTTTGAGCGGGCGGAACAATGAGCAGTTCTTC	CASSSPPFLSGRNNEQFF
TRBV5-6	TRBJ2-1	few	TRBD1	TGTGCCAGCAGCCTGACAGGGGCGAACCTATGGAATGAGCAGTTCTTC	CASSLTGANLWNEQFF
TRBV7-9	TRBJ2-1	few	-	TGTGCTAGCAGCCTTAATACAGGGAACGAGCAGTTCTTC	CASSLNTGNEQFF
TRBV29-1	TRBJ1-2	once	-	TGCAGCGCCTCCCCTGGCTACACCTTC	CSASPGYTF
TRBV28	TRBJ2-7	once	TRBD2	TGTGCCAGCACTAGCGGGGGTAAATCCTACGAGCAGTACTTC	CASTSGGKSYEQYF
TRBV6-5	TRBJ1-2	-	TRBD1	TGTGCCAGCAGTCGACAGGGAAACTATGGCTACACCTTC	CASSRQGNYGYTF
TRBV9	TRBJ1-3	-	TRBD1	TGTGCCAGCAGCGCAAAACAGGGGTACTCTGGAAACACCATATATTTT	CASSAKQGYSGNTIYF
TRBV5-6	TRBJ2-4	few	-	TGTGCCAGCAGCTTGGCCCAAGCAGCCAAAAACATTCAGTACTTC	CASSLAQAAKNIQYF
TRBV28	TRBJ2-7	-	TRBD1	TGTGCCAGCAGCTTTGGGGACAGGACCACCTACGAGCAGTACTTC	CASSFGDRTTYEQYF
TRBV5-1	TRBJ1-5	-	-	TGCGCCAGCAGCAACGGACACCACAATCAGCCCCAGCATTTT	CASSNGHHNQPQHF
TRBV6-5	TRBJ1-2	-	-	TGTGCCAGCAGGGACCACAGGAACTATGGCTACACCTTC	CASRDHRNYGYTF
TRBV14	TRBJ2-7	-	-	TGTGCCAGCAGCCCCGACCGGGCAGGGACCTACGAGCAGTACTTC	CASSPDRAGTYEQYF
TRBV6-5	TRBJ2-3	-	-	TGTGCCAGCAGTTACCGCGGGACAGATACGCAGTATTTT	CASSYRGTDTQYF
TRBV11-2	TRBJ1-1	-	-	TGTGCCAGCAGCGTCGACAGGACCGAAGCTTTCTTT	CASSVDRTEAFF
TRBV6-5	TRBJ1-5	-	-	TGTGCCAGCAGTTACGGGCGCAATCAGCCCCAGCATTTT	CASSYGRNQPQHF
TRBV5-1	TRBJ2-7	-	-	TGCGCCAGCAGCTTGGTCCGGGGGGCCTCCTACGAGCAGTACTTC	CASSLVRGASYEQYF
TRBV5-1	TRBJ2-1	-	TRBD1	TGCGCCAGCAGCTTAGGGACAGTCTACAATGAGCAGTTCTTC	CASSLGTVYNEQFF
TRBV4-3	TRBJ2-3	-	-	TGCGCCAGCAGCCAATCTTTCCTTAGCACAGATACGCAGTATTTT	CASSQSFLSTDTQYF
TRBV6-1	TRBJ1-5	few	TRBD1	TGTGCCAGCAGTGAAGAGGGGGCAGTAACTTATAGCAATCAGCCCCAGCATTTT	CASSEEGAVTYSNQPQHF
TRBV11-2	TRBJ2-3	-	-	TGTGCCAGCAGACACGGAGGGCAGGGTAGGAATACGCAGTATTTT	CASRHGGQGRNTQYF
TRBV5-1	TRBJ2-7	-	TRBD2	TGCGCCACCAGTTTAAGCGGGAGTCCCCTCCATTACGAGCAGTACTTC	CATSLSGSPLHYEQYF
TRBV7-9	TRBJ2-5	-	TRBD1	TGTGCCAGCAGCCCGGGACAGGACCAAGAGACCCAGTACTTC	CASSPGQDQETQYF
TRBV2	TRBJ2-7	-	-	TGTGCCAGCAGTGAACTACTATACTACGAGCAGTACTTC	CASSELLYYEQYF
TRBV10-1	TRBJ2-7	-	-	TGCGCCAGCACCCCCGAGACAGCCTCCTACGAGCAGTACTTC	CASTPETASYEQYF
TRBV18	TRBJ1-4	-	-	TGTGCCAGCTCACCACCCACATCAGGAGGGGAAAAACTGTTTTTT	CASSPPTSGGEKLFF
TRBV11-1	TRBJ2-7	-	TRBD1	TGTGCCAGCAGCTTTCCGGGACAGAAGACCTACGAGCAGTACTTC	CASSFPGQKTYEQYF
TRBV7-9	TRBJ1-6	-	-	TGTGCCAGCAGCTTATCTGGCCCTTATAATTCACCCCTCCACTTT	CASSLSGPYNSPLHF
TRBV7-9	TRBJ2-1	-	TRBD2	TGTGCCAGCAGCCCGCTCGGCAGCGGGGTCCACAATGAGCAGTTCTTC	CASSPLGSGVHNEQFF
TRBV2	TRBJ2-7	-	-	TGTGCCAGCAGTGTTCTACGGGCAGGGGGGTCCTACGAGCAGTACTTC	CASSVLRAGGSYEQYF
TRBV6-1	TRBJ2-3	-	TRBD1	TGTGCCAGCAGGAGGGGGCCAGTACTGGATACGCAGTATTTT	CASRRGPVLDTQYF
TRBV5-1	TRBJ1-1	-	-	TGCGCCAGCAGCTTAGAACGGACAGCCTCCAACACTGAAGCTTTCTTT	CASSLERTASNTEAFF
TRBV4-2	TRBJ2-7	-	-	TGTGCCAGCAGCCAAGGTTCAGGGGCCTACGAGCAGTACTTC	CASSQGSGAYEQYF
TRBV29-1	TRBJ1-3	-	-	TGCAGCGCCGCGGACAGATCTGGAAACACCATATATTTT	CSAADRSGNTIYF
TRBV10-3	TRBJ2-2	few	-	TGTGCCATCAGTGAGTCGCTGGGAAAGGGAGCCGGGGAGCTGTTTTTT	CAISESLGKGAGELFF